The 18 T cell receptor beta chains listed next were all sequenced from one sample in a study of breast tumors, draining lymph nodes, adjacent tissues. TCRdb independently ran MiXCR on the multiplex PCR reads; one entry per CDR3 protein. The table lists approximately 37,000 distinct CDR3 sequences, over 30% of them singletons. Sequencing was performed on breast tumor tissue. Every receptor here comes from a female donor with breast cancer. Some clones in this sample may be carry-over from other donors' samples.

This clonotype was seen repeatedly, ten times or more. The rearrangement joins TRBV11-2 to TRBJ1-3; D remains ambiguous. Per germline, CDR1 SGHAT and CDR2 FQNNGV. The CDR3 has 12 residues. V shed 6 bases and J shed 4 bases, with 7 bases lying between them. The CDR3 DNA reads TGTGCCAGCAGTCGAGAGGGAAACACCATATATTTT. Translating gives CASSREGNTIYF.

This clonotype was seen at least ten times. Here the CDR3 DNA reads TGCAGTGCCCGGGACAGGGGATTTAGGGACTATGGCTACACCTTC. This codes for CSARDRGFRDYGYTF. The V call is TRBV20-1, the J call TRBJ1-2, with 10 bases that match TRBD1. Trimming at V came to 6 bases and at J to 3 bases, leaving 10 bases not matched to a gene. Germline V CDR1 and CDR2: DFQATT, SNEGSKA (reference sequence). The CDR3 is 15 amino acids.

This clonotype was observed a few times. This chain joins TRBV5-1 and TRBJ1-1; D gene unclear. V was shortened by 0 bases and J by 0 bases, with 6 bases between the two germline ends. CDR1 and CDR2 from the germline V gene are SGHRS and YFSETQ. The CDR3 contains 14 residues. CDR3 in DNA: TGCGCCAGCAGCTTGGAACATATGAACACTGAAGCTTTCTTT. It yields the protein CASSLEHMNTEAFF.

This clonotype was seen many times. This sequence joins TRBV19 and TRBJ2-1; TRBD1 agrees at 8 bases. Germline lookup yields CDR1 LNHDA and CDR2 SQIVND (reference sequence). This CDR3 is built from 15 residues. Trimming cost V 7 bases and J 3 bases; bases outside gene matches: 8. The CDR3: CASTPGTGNYNEQFF. CDR3 DNA sequence: TGTGCCAGTACCCCCGGGACAGGCAACTACAATGAGCAGTTCTTC.

Details on this clonotype: This may be a read error, as it is one base from a much larger clone. The rearrangement joins TRBV6-5 to TRBJ2-7; 9 nucleotides align to TRBD2. CDR1 and CDR2 (germline): MNHEY, SVGAGI. V trimming: 6 bases; J trimming: 4 bases; junction bases outside the gene matches: 7. This CDR3 region has 14 residues. DNA of the CDR3: TGTGCCAGCAGACCCCCGGGACTAGCTTACGAGCAGTACTTC. Translating gives CASRPPGLAYEQYF.

The J gene is TRBJ2-6, the V gene TRBV30; unclear D gene. The germline gives CDR1 GTSNPN, CDR2 SVGIG (reference sequence). CDR3 length: 13 amino acids. V was pared by 2 bases and J by 4 bases, with 6 bases between. This chain's CDR3 is CAWSWRGANVLTF. As DNA, the CDR3 is TGTGCCTGGAGTTGGCGGGGGGCCAACGTCCTGACTTTC.

There are many counts of this clonotype. The chain employs TRBV4-1 and TRBJ2-3; possibly TRBD1 for D (5 bases). The V gene lost 3 bases and the J gene lost 3 bases, with 7 bases spanning the gap. CDR3 size: 13 residues. Germline CDR1 MGHRA, CDR2 YSYEKL. For the CDR3, the DNA is TGCGCCAGCAGCCACCCAGGGACAGATACGCAGTATTTT. Its protein product is CASSHPGTDTQYF.

Remarks on this clonotype: A much larger clonotype is one base distant, so this may be a read error. The rearrangement uses TRBV10-3 and TRBJ2-3; 8 bases agree with TRBD2. The CDR3 runs to 15 residues. J gave up 2 bases and V 8 bases, and 9 bases lay outside the gene matches. Germline V CDR1 and CDR2: ENHRY, SYGVKD. In DNA, the CDR3 is TGTGCCATCTGGCCACTAGCGGAGGCCACAGATACGCAGTATTTT. Protein: CAIWPLAEATDTQYF.

This clonotype is classed as medium-sized. The V and J genes are TRBV2 and TRBJ1-3; 9 bases fit TRBD1. The V gene's germline CDR1 is SNHLY and CDR2 FYNNEI. The ends lost 6 bases at V and 4 bases at J; junction bases unmatched: 7. The CDR3 sequence is 15 residues long. The CDR3 region has the DNA TGTGCCAGCAGAGCACAGGGGGCGCGCGGAAACACCATATATTTT. Amino acid sequence: CASRAQGARGNTIYF.

On this clonotype: A much larger clonotype is one base distant, so this may be a read error. The chain recombines TRBV27 with TRBJ2-1; D is ambiguous. Germline V gene sequence: CDR1 MNHEY, CDR2 SMNVEV (reference sequence). The V end lost 5 bases, the J end lost 7 bases, and 12 bases lay between the germline ends. The CDR3 loop spans 13 amino acids. The CDR3 coding sequence is TGTGCCAGCAGTCCCCCCCCCCCGAATGAGCAGTTCTTC. It specifies CASSPPPPNEQFF.

This clonotype is judged medium-sized (0.01 to 0.1%). The V gene is TRBV2, the J gene TRBJ1-2; D may be TRBD1 (6 bases). Trimming removed 2 bases at V and 4 bases at J, with 11 bases between. The CDR3 is made up of 14 amino acids. The germline V gene encodes CDR1 SNHLY and CDR2 FYNNEI. CDR3 region: CASSEQGLVYGYTF. The CDR3 region has the DNA TGTGCCAGCAGTGAACAGGGGTTGGTCTATGGCTACACCTTC. Full variable domain (missing parts from reference TRBV2 and TRBJ1-2): EPEVTQTPSHQVTQMGQEVILRCVPISNHLYFYWYRQILGQKVEFLVSFYNNEISEKSEIFDDQFSVERPDGSNFTLKIRSTKLEDSAMYFCASSEQGLVYGYTFGSGTRLTVV.

This clonotype appeared many times. The CDR3 DNA is TGTGCCATCAGTGAAGGGGGAGGGGCGGTAGGATACGAGCAGTACTTC. Residues: CAISEGGGAVGYEQYF. The chain recombines TRBV10-3 with TRBJ2-7; tentatively, D is TRBD2 (7 bases). Germline V CDR1 and CDR2: ENHRY, SYGVKD. The CDR3 covers 16 residues. Trimming removed 3 bases from V and 4 bases from J, with 19 bases in between.

This clonotype was seen repeatedly, ten times or more. The chain joins TRBV11-2 to TRBJ2-7; TRBD1 matches 8 bases. V gave up 6 bases and J gave up 2 bases; unmatched junction bases: 6. This CDR3 region has 14 residues. Germline CDR1 is SGHAT and CDR2 is FQNNGV. In DNA form, the CDR3 reads TGTGCCAGCAGATTGGACAGGGCCACCTACGAGCAGTACTTC. Translating gives CASRLDRATYEQYF.

The chain carries TRBV7-6 and TRBJ2-1; D is possibly TRBD2 (6 bases). The CDR3 sequence is 16 residues long. Germline CDR1 SGHVS, CDR2 FNYEAQ. V was shortened by 5 bases and J by 3 bases, with 17 bases between the two germline ends. The CDR3 region is CASSPRKGRHYNEQFF. The CDR3 DNA follows: TGTGCCAGCAGCCCCCGGAAGGGGAGGCACTACAATGAGCAGTTCTTC.

About this clonotype itself: This may come from a read error, since a much larger clone is one base off. The chain couples TRBV24-1 to TRBJ2-6; D might be TRBD1 or TRBD2, each matching 5 bases. Germline CDR1 KGHDR, CDR2 SFDVKD. The CDR3 is 15 residues long. The DNA of the CDR3 is TGTGCCACCAGTGATCCGACAGCCGGGGCCAACGTCCCGACTTTC. Encoded protein: CATSDPTAGANVPTF.

On this clonotype itself: This could be a read error, since a much larger clone is one nucleotide away. This chain links TRBV7-8 with TRBJ2-1; TRBD2 matches 8 bases. Germline V gene data show CDR1 as SGHVS and CDR2 as FQNEAQ. The CDR3 covers 15 residues. CDR3 nucleotide sequence: TGTGCCAGCAGCTTAGGAGCGGGGGCCTACAATGAGCGGTTCTTC. Protein product: CASSLGAGAYNERFF.

This clonotype was seen ten or more times. The chain joins TRBV20-1 to TRBJ2-7; D remains unclear. The CDR3 has 13 residues. Germline V gives CDR1 DFQATT, CDR2 SNEGSKA (reference sequence). V lost 0 bases to trimming and J lost 4 bases, with 10 bases between them. CDR3 region: CSARDPVGYEQYF. The CDR3 DNA reads TGCAGTGCTAGAGATCCAGTGGGGTACGAGCAGTACTTC.

As concerns this clonotype: It may be a read error: a sequence one base away is much more abundant. This chain uses TRBV27 with TRBJ2-7, with D hard to call. The length of the CDR3 is 14 residues. CDR1 is MNHEY and CDR2 is SMNVEV in the germline V gene (reference sequence). The chain's CDR3 is CASSSPSSGYGQYF. The CDR3 DNA reads as TGTGCCAGCAGTTCACCAAGTTCGGGCTACGGGCAGTACTTC.